The clone carrying this T cell receptor (beta chain) has at least ten counts. Its specificity is not known. The data are from a study of Graves' ophthalmopathy and Graves' hyperthyroidism. General study findings and limits: Blood also held most thyroid clonotypes expanded above 0.001 frequency.

For repertoire sequencing, the TCR beta CDR3 regions were amplified from RNA transcripts. The first round was an RT-PCR with HTBI primers, and the second round was a multiplex PCR. TCRdb reanalysed the multiplex PCR reads using MiXCR and keeps one entry per CDR3 protein. The sample shows about half a million distinct CDR3 sequences, approximately 15% of them seen only once. Patients with other autoimmune diseases, uncontrolled infections, pregnancy or lactation were excluded. The sample taken for sequencing was blood. The receptor was isolated from a woman aged 30 to 39 with Graves' ophthalmopathy.

The CDR3 DNA follows: TGTGCCAGCAGTATGTCCAGGGGGACCTACGAGCAGTACTTC. This gives the protein CASSMSRGTYEQYF. This rearrangement joins TRBV2 to TRBJ2-7, with 7 bases fitting TRBD1. This CDR3 region has 14 residues. Losses at the gene ends were 5 bases for V and 2 bases for J; bases not matched to a gene: 6. Germline V gene lookup returns CDR1 SNHLY and CDR2 FYNNEI. Full variable domain (remainder filled in from reference TRBV2 and TRBJ2-7): EPEVTQTPSHQVTQMGQEVILRCVPISNHLYFYWYRQILGQKVEFLVSFYNNEISEKSEIFDDQFSVERPDGSNFTLKIRSTKLEDSAMYFCASSMSRGTYEQYFGPGTRLTVT.